The sequence of this T cell receptor (beta chain) was determined in a study of T cell responses to AZD1222 COVID-19 vaccine. In the case of this clone: The antigen remains undetermined.

Germline-derived CDR1 and CDR2 are SGHRS and YFSETQ. V gave up 0 bases and J gave up 5 bases; unmatched junction bases: 7. This CDR3 is 16 amino acids long. Researchers grouped second doses given at about 4 or about 12 weeks into one pool. Overall study results and limits: Reportedly, nearly half the spike-specific TCRs target unmutated variant regions. White British people made up most donors, females outnumbered males, and clonal diversity was possibly underestimated. Increases in Spike-specific TCR breadth and depth were seen after two AZD1222 doses.

Here immunoSEQ multiplex PCR was the method, and the copy in TCRdb shows in-frame clones only, minus some. The data contain approximately 150,000 clones, 80% to 95% of them seen just once; the ten biggest clones take up approximately 6.2%. The clonotype originates from an adult who received the AZD1222 COVID-19 vaccine. The rearrangement uses TRBV5-1 and TRBJ1-4; the match to TRBD1 covers 7 bases. The sample in question was peripheral blood, obtained 28 days after the second AZD1222 dose. CDR3 in amino acids: CASSLATGTENEKLFF. The CDR3 DNA follows: TGCGCCAGCAGCTTGGCTACCGGGACAGAGAATGAAAAACTGTTTTTT. The whole variable domain, filled in from reference TRBV5-1 and TRBJ1-4, reads KAGVTQTPRYLIKTRGQQVTLSCSPISGHRSVSWYQQTPGQGLQFLFEYFSETQRNKGNFPGRFSGRQFSNSRSEMNVSTLELGDSALYLCASSLATGTENEKLFFGSGTQLSVL.